One and the same sample provided the 10 T cell receptor beta chains below, sequenced in a study of beta chain features in type 1 diabetes. The investigators reverse transcribed all of the isolated RNA, so they sequenced expressed TCRB transcripts. The table came from immunoSEQ multiplex PCR; TCRdb's copy has only in-frame clones and leaves some out. The table lists around 300,000 clones, less than 15% of them singletons. Sequencing was done on a sample of central memory CD4+ T cells from blood. The receptors here all came from a young man in good health.

The gene calls are TRBV7-2 and TRBJ2-3; possibly TRBD1 for D (6 bases). The ends were cut back, 8 bases at V and 2 bases at J, with 14 bases in the middle. This CDR3 comprises 14 residues. Germline V gives CDR1 SGHTA, CDR2 FQGNSA. Here the CDR3 DNA reads TGTGCCAGCTCCCGAGAGGGGGACACAGATACGCAGTATTTT. This sequence encodes CASSREGDTDTQYF. The complete variable domain, with remaining parts taken from reference TRBV7-2 and TRBJ2-3, reads GAGVSQSPSNKVTEKGKDVELRCDPISGHTALYWYRQSLGQGLEFLIYFQGNSAPDKSGLPSDRFSAERTGGSVSTLTIQRTQQEDSAVYLCASSREGDTDTQYFGPGTRLTVL.

This clone showed up just a few times. This chain joins TRBV6-5 and TRBJ2-7; D ambiguous. From germline, CDR1 is MNHEY and CDR2 SVGAGI. This CDR3 has 14 amino acids. The ends were cut back, 7 bases at V and 0 bases at J, with 13 bases in the middle. The CDR3 DNA sequence: TGTGCCAGCAACACACAGATGAGCTCCTACGAGCAGTACTTC. Its protein is CASNTQMSSYEQYF.

The chain carries TRBV6-5 and TRBJ1-2, with unresolved D. The length of the CDR3 is 13 residues. Per the germline V gene, CDR1 is MNHEY and CDR2 is SVGAGI. V lost 0 bases to trimming and J lost 4 bases, with 6 bases between them. Written as DNA, the CDR3 is TGTGCCAGCAGTTACTCGGGCACCTATGGCTACACCTTC. This encodes CASSYSGTYGYTF.

In regard to this clone: Distinct nucleotide sequences in the sample also encode this CDR3. V usage is TRBV27 and J usage is TRBJ1-5; D not certain. This CDR3 is built from 13 residues. CDR1 and CDR2 from the germline V gene are MNHEY and SMNVEV (reference sequence). V was pared by 7 bases and J by 0 bases, with 7 bases between. The CDR3 coding sequence is TGTGCCAGCAAGCCGAATAGCAATCAGCCCCAGCATTTT. As protein: CASKPNSNQPQHF.

V is TRBV19 and J is TRBJ2-4, with no clear D. V dropped 3 bases and J dropped 0 bases, with 3 bases sitting between them. The CDR3 consists of 13 residues. Germline-derived CDR1 and CDR2 are LNHDA and SQIVND (reference sequence). The CDR3 spells CASSISAKNIQYF. CDR3 nucleotides: TGTGCCAGTAGTATTTCAGCCAAAAACATTCAGTACTTC.

This CDR3 reads CASSFHDQALEAFF. DNA of the CDR3: TGTGCCAGCAGCTTCCACGACCAGGCGCTAGAAGCTTTCTTT. The J gene is TRBJ1-1, the V gene TRBV5-5; D is unclear. The CDR3 is 14 residues long. Germline V gene data show CDR1 as SGHKS and CDR2 as YYEKEE (reference sequence). The V end lost 2 bases, the J end lost 8 bases, and 16 bases lay between the germline ends. Drawing the rest from reference TRBV5-5 and TRBJ1-1, the complete variable domain is DAGVTQSPTHLIKTRGQQVTLRCSPISGHKSVSWYQQVLGQGPQFIFQYYEKEERGRGNFPDRFSARQFPNYSSELNVNALLLGDSALYLCASSFHDQALEAFFGQGTRLTVV.

The chain combines TRBV29-1 with TRBJ1-5; the match to TRBD1 covers 7 bases. Per the germline V gene, CDR1 is SQVTM and CDR2 is ANQGSEA. The junction had 5 bases not matched to a gene; V was cut back by 4 bases and J by 5 bases. CDR3 length: 13 amino acids. The CDR3: CSVGGQYDQPQHF. CDR3 bases: TGCAGCGTTGGGGGACAGTACGATCAGCCCCAGCATTTT.

In its sample, this clone was seen a few times. V is TRBV11-2 and J is TRBJ2-1; unclear D gene. The CDR3 consists of 11 residues. Trimming removed 5 bases from V and 12 bases from J, with 11 bases in between. Germline CDR1 SGHAT, CDR2 FQNNGV. The DNA for the CDR3 is TGTGCCAGCAGCCTAGGGTACGTGCAGTTCTTC. Amino acids: CASSLGYVQFF. The whole variable domain, filled in from reference TRBV11-2 and TRBJ2-1, reads EAGVAQSPRYKIIEKRQSVAFWCNPISGHATLYWYQQILGQGPKLLIQFQNNGVVDDSQLPKDRFSAERLKGVDSTLKIQPAKLEDSAVYLCASSLGYVQFFGPGTRLTVL.

The rearrangement uses TRBV6-6 and TRBJ2-1, with TRBD1 identical over 7 bases. Germline V CDR1 and CDR2: MNHNY, SVGAGI (reference sequence). The V segment lost 4 bases and the J segment 2 bases; nucleotides outside the gene matches: 5. This CDR3 has 15 amino acids. The CDR3 loop is CASSFDREPYNEQFF. CDR3 coding DNA: TGTGCCAGCAGTTTCGACAGGGAACCCTACAATGAGCAGTTCTTC.

In this sample, this clone turned up a few times. The gene calls are TRBV6-1 and TRBJ1-1; 7 positions match TRBD1. V lost 6 bases and J lost 6; bases outside the gene matches: 4. The CDR3 extends over 12 amino acids. The V gene's germline CDR1 is MNHNS and CDR2 SASEGT. CDR3 nucleotide sequence: TGTGCCAGCAGCGACAGGGTCTCTGAAGCTTTCTTT. Its translation is CASSDRVSEAFF.